The T cell receptor beta chain described here comes from a study of beta chain features in type 1 diabetes. Germline assignment: CDR1 MDHEN and CDR2 SYDVKM. This CDR3 is built from 12 residues. V was shortened by 5 bases and J by 4 bases, with 7 bases between the two germline ends. TCRB transcripts that were expressed got sequenced, as all of the isolated RNA had been reverse transcribed. This table comes from immunoSEQ multiplex PCR, and its TCRdb copy is limited to in-frame clones, with some not included. Found here are 900,000 or so clones, roughly 16% of them singletons; the top ten hold 0.023%. Stem cell-like memory, regulatory, central memory and naive CD4+ cells were sorted via CD45RO/CCR7/CD25/CD127/CD95/CD27.

The chain links TRBV28 to TRBJ2-3; no clear D gene. Sequencing was done on a sample of naive CD4+ T cells from blood. This sequence was found in a woman between 18 and 29 years old in good health. CDR3 DNA sequence: TGTGCCAGCAGTGTTTTTCCAGATACGCAGTATTTT. Translating it yields CASSVFPDTQYF.